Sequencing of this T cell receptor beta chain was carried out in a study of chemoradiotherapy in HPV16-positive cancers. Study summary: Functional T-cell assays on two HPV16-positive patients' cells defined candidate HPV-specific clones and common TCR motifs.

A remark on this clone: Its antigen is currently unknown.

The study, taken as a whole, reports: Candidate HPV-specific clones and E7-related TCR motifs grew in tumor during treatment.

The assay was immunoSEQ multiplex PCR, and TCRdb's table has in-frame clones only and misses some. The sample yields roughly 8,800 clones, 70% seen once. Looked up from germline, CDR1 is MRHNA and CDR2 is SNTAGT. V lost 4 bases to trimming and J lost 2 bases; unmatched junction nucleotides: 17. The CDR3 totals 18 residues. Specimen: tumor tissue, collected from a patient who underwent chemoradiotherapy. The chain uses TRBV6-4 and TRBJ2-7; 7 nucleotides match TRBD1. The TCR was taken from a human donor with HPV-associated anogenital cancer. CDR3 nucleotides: TGTGCCAGCAGTGCAACCCGGGACAGCTCTCTCCTCCCCTACGAGCAGTACTTC. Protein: CASSATRDSSLLPYEQYF.